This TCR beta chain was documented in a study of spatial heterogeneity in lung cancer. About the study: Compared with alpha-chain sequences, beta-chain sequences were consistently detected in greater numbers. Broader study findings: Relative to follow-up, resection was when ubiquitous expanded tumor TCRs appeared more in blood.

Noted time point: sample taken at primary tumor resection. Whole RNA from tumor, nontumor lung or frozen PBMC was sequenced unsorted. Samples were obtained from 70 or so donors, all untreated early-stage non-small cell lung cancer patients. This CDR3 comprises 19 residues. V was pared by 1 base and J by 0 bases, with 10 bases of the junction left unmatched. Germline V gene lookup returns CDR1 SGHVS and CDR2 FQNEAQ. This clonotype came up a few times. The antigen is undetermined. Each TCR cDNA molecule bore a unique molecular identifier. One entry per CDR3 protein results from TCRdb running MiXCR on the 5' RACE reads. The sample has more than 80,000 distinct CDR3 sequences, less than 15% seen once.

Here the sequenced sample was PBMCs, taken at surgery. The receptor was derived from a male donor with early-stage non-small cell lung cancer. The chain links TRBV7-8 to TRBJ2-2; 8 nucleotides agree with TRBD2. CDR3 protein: CASSLGITAGLANTGELFF. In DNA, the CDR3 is TGTGCCAGCAGCTTAGGTATCACAGCGGGACTAGCGAACACCGGGGAGCTGTTTTTT.